What follows are 23 T cell receptor beta chains derived from one specimen sequenced in a study of response to subunit inactivated influenza vaccine. TCRdb analysed the RT-PCR reads with MiXCR anew, one entry per CDR3 protein. The sample yields a few hundred thousand distinct CDR3 sequences, around 15% seen once. The sequences come from PBMCs from blood, collected roughly 12 days after vaccination. These receptors all come from a man aged 50-59 years who received an inactivated influenza vaccine.

This clonotype was detected a few times. This sequence joins TRBV5-1 and TRBJ2-7; D gene unclear. Germline CDR1 SGHRS, CDR2 YFSETQ. This CDR3 comprises 13 residues. V was clipped by 0 bases and J by 2 bases, with 6 bases between them. The CDR3: CASSLERTYEQYF. DNA of the CDR3: TGCGCCAGCAGCTTGGAAAGAACCTACGAGCAGTACTTC.

The chain has TRBV15 and TRBJ2-1; 12 positions match TRBD2. Germline V lookup: CDR1 LNHNV, CDR2 YYDKDF (reference sequence). The CDR3 is 17 amino acids. The trim removed 0 bases at V and 7 bases at J, leaving 7 bases unmatched. The CDR3 sequence is CATSREASGGARNEQFF. CDR3 bases: TGTGCCACCAGCAGAGAGGCTAGCGGGGGGGCGCGAAATGAGCAGTTCTTC.

CDR3 nucleotides: TGTGCCAGCAGCCCCACACCTCTACAGGGACTAGGGGAGACCCAGTACTTC. Protein: CASSPTPLQGLGETQYF. The rearrangement joins TRBV7-9 to TRBJ2-5; TRBD2 aligns across 8 bases. CDR3 length: 17 amino acids. Trimming removed 5 bases from V and 5 bases from J; junction bases left unmatched: 16. From germline, CDR1 is SEHNR and CDR2 FQNEAQ (reference sequence).

Many counts were recorded for this clonotype. The CDR3 nucleotides read TGCAGTGCTAGAGATAGGGACAGGGACGAGCAGTACTTC. Translation gives CSARDRDRDEQYF. The chain uses TRBV20-1 and TRBJ2-7, with 9 bases lining up with TRBD1. This CDR3 spans 13 amino acids. CDR1 is DFQATT, CDR2 SNEGSKA, per germline (reference sequence). After removal of 0 bases from V and 5 bases from J, the junction contained 2 bases not matched to a gene.

This clonotype was seen more than once but under ten times. The CDR3: CASTPPSGGIYEQYF. CDR3 nucleotide sequence: TGTGCCAGCACCCCCCCATCCGGGGGGATCTACGAGCAGTACTTC. V gene TRBV6-1 combines with J gene TRBJ2-7; 7 bases align to TRBD2. CDR3 length: 15 amino acids. Unmatched junction bases numbered 12, after V lost 7 bases and J lost 3 bases. Germline values: CDR1 MNHNS, CDR2 SASEGT.

This clonotype was seen more than once but under ten times. The chain recombines TRBV4-2 with TRBJ2-1; 8 bases agree with TRBD1. The CDR3 extends over 18 amino acids. V lost 4 bases to trimming and J lost 1 base; unmatched junction nucleotides: 12. CDR1 and CDR2 from the germline V gene are LGHNA and YNFKEQ. CDR3 residues: CASSPFWDRFGSYNEQFF. DNA of the CDR3: TGTGCCAGCAGCCCATTTTGGGACAGGTTTGGGTCCTACAATGAGCAGTTCTTC.

This clonotype was seen more than once but under ten times. V gene TRBV21-1 combines with J gene TRBJ2-1. TRBV21-1 is given as a pseudogene. CDR3 length equals 14 residues. CDR3 protein: CASSKVGAFNEQFF. For the CDR3, the DNA is TGTGCCAGCAGCAAAGTCGGGGCCTTCAATGAGCAGTTCTTC.

The sample holds many counts of this clonotype. The V gene is TRBV28, the J gene TRBJ2-7, with TRBD1 matching over 8 bases. Germline V gene sequence: CDR1 MDHEN, CDR2 SYDVKM. CDR3 length: 14 amino acids. After removal of 7 bases from V and 3 bases from J, the junction contained 8 bases not matched to a gene. CDR3 sequence reads: CASTLRQGIYEQYF. CDR3 DNA sequence: TGTGCCAGCACCCTCAGACAGGGGATCTACGAGCAGTACTTC.

This chain joins TRBV20-1 and TRBJ2-5; 14 bases are a match to TRBD2. This CDR3 is built from 15 residues. V shed 5 bases, J shed 7 bases, and the junction held 9 bases outside the gene matches. Germline V gives CDR1 DFQATT, CDR2 SNEGSKA (reference sequence). The CDR3 DNA is TGCAGTGCTTACGGACTAGCGGGGGGTCGTGTGACCCAGTACTTC. This codes for CSAYGLAGGRVTQYF.

V is TRBV6-5 and J is TRBJ2-1; the match to TRBD2 covers 7 bases. Unmatched junction bases numbered 10, after V lost 0 bases and J lost 8 bases. There are 16 residues in the CDR3. The germline gives CDR1 MNHEY, CDR2 SVGAGI. The CDR3 spells CASSYSWASGLYEQFF. The DNA for the CDR3 is TGTGCCAGCAGTTACTCGTGGGCTAGCGGCCTGTATGAGCAGTTCTTC.

This clonotype was found a few times. The chain employs TRBV11-1 and TRBJ2-2; the D gene could be TRBD1 or TRBD2 (6 bases each). This CDR3 contains 19 residues. Trimming stripped 1 base from V and 0 bases from J, with 18 bases between. Germline V gene lookup returns CDR1 SGHAT and CDR2 FQDESV (reference sequence). CDR3 coding DNA: TGTGCCAGCAGCTTAGGGTGGAGGGGGGCTGCTGCGAACACCGGGGAGCTGTTTTTT. Translating it yields CASSLGWRGAAANTGELFF.

As for this clonotype: This could be a read error, since a much larger clone is one nucleotide away. The V call is TRBV4-3, the J call TRBJ2-3; TRBD2 matches 7 bases. Germline V gene sequence: CDR1 LGHNA, CDR2 YSLEER. This CDR3 is built from 15 residues. With 4 bases clipped from V and 6 bases from J, the junction kept 10 bases outside the gene matches. The CDR3 region is CASSLCGGSSDTQYF. The CDR3 DNA follows: TGCGCCAGCAGCCTGTGCGGGGGATCCTCGGATACGCAGTATTTT.

This clonotype was picked up many times. The CDR3 protein is CASSLGTATYEQYF. In DNA, the CDR3 is TGTGCCAGCAGTTTAGGGACGGCCACCTACGAGCAGTACTTC. This rearrangement joins TRBV12-3 or TRBV12-4 to TRBJ2-7; no clear D. The CDR3 totals 14 residues. V was cut by 1 base and J by 2 bases, with 9 bases left in between.

This clonotype was picked up a small number of times. This rearrangement joins TRBV18 to TRBJ2-3; D call uncertain. The CDR3 is made up of 15 amino acids. CDR1 KGHSH and CDR2 LQKENI come from the germline V gene. Trimming cost V 1 base and J 1 base, with 9 bases left between them. The CDR3: CASSPQRTRTDTQYF. CDR3 nucleotide sequence: TGTGCCAGCTCACCACAGAGAACCCGCACAGATACGCAGTATTTT.

This clonotype was recorded a few times. The chain combines TRBV5-6 with TRBJ1-5; D gene ambiguous. Germline values: CDR1 SGHDT, CDR2 YYEEEE. V shed 3 bases and J shed 2 bases, with 9 bases lying between them. This CDR3 comprises 14 residues. CDR3 region: CASSSWTGNQPQHF. The DNA for the CDR3 is TGTGCCAGCAGCTCATGGACCGGCAATCAGCCCCAGCATTTT.

This chain links TRBV29-1 with TRBJ2-2; D unclear. The CDR3 consists of 18 residues. The V end lost 4 bases, the J end lost 5 bases, and 26 bases lay between the germline ends. Germline lookup yields CDR1 SQVTM and CDR2 ANQGSEA. The CDR3 reads CSVGAGGIASILTGELFF. CDR3 coding DNA: TGCAGCGTTGGGGCCGGTGGAATCGCATCGATCTTAACCGGGGAGCTGTTTTTT.

This clonotype was recorded a few times. The chain has TRBV12-3 or TRBV12-4 and TRBJ2-2; possible D gene TRBD1, 6 bases. The CDR3 consists of 14 residues. Trimming stripped 7 bases from V and 7 bases from J, with 16 bases between. The DNA of the CDR3 is TGTGCCAGCACCCAGGGGATTCTAGTCGGGGAGCTGTTTTTT. Its protein product is CASTQGILVGELFF.

This rearrangement joins TRBV6-1 to TRBJ2-2; D is ambiguous. In germline, CDR1 is MNHNS, CDR2 SASEGT. This CDR3 spans 14 amino acids. With 2 bases removed from V and 1 base from J, the gap between germline ends came to 5 bases. CDR3 sequence reads: CASSELQNTGELFF. Here the CDR3 DNA reads TGTGCCAGCAGTGAACTACAGAACACCGGGGAGCTGTTTTTT.

The table lists this clonotype with many counts. The V gene is TRBV24-1, the J gene TRBJ2-1; perhaps D is TRBD1 or TRBD2 (7 bases each). The V gene's germline CDR1 is KGHDR and CDR2 SFDVKD. V was cut by 7 bases and J by 10 bases, with 16 bases left in between. This CDR3 region has 13 residues. CDR3 amino acids: CATSDPGGEEQFF. The CDR3 region has the DNA TGTGCCACCAGCGATCCAGGGGGGGAGGAGCAGTTCTTC.

The chain combines TRBV7-6 with TRBJ1-4, with TRBD1 as a possible D gene (6 bases). V was trimmed by 8 bases and J by 0 bases, leaving 13 bases between them. From germline, CDR1 is SGHVS and CDR2 FNYEAQ. The length of the CDR3 is 15 residues. This chain's CDR3 is CASATGRPTNEKLFF. Here the CDR3 DNA reads TGTGCCAGCGCCACAGGGAGACCAACTAATGAAAAACTGTTTTTT.

The chain joins TRBV6-5 to TRBJ1-1; TRBD1 is a possible D gene (6 bases). The CDR3 loop spans 15 amino acids. V lost 0 bases, J lost 1 base, and 9 bases lay in between. CDR1 MNHEY and CDR2 SVGAGI come from the germline V gene. Here the CDR3 DNA reads TGTGCCAGCAGTTACTCGATAGGGGGGAACACTGAAGCTTTCTTT. This codes for CASSYSIGGNTEAFF.

There are a few counts of this clonotype. V is TRBV20-1 and J is TRBJ2-3; D might be TRBD1 or TRBD2, each matching 5 bases. Trimming removed 6 bases at V and 1 base at J, with 14 bases between. The CDR3 length is 14 residues. CDR1 DFQATT and CDR2 SNEGSKA come from the germline V gene (reference sequence). The CDR3 loop reads CSAKVGGRTDTQYF. CDR3 nucleotides: TGCAGTGCCAAAGTTGGGGGACGCACAGATACGCAGTATTTT.

The CDR3 region has the DNA TGTGCCACCAGTGATCCCAGGCCCAACAATGAGCAGTTCTTC. Amino acids: CATSDPRPNNEQFF. The chain is built from TRBV24-1 and TRBJ2-1; D remains ambiguous. The CDR3 totals 14 residues. Germline assignment: CDR1 KGHDR and CDR2 SFDVKD. The V and J ends lost 3 bases and 5 bases respectively, with 10 bases between them.